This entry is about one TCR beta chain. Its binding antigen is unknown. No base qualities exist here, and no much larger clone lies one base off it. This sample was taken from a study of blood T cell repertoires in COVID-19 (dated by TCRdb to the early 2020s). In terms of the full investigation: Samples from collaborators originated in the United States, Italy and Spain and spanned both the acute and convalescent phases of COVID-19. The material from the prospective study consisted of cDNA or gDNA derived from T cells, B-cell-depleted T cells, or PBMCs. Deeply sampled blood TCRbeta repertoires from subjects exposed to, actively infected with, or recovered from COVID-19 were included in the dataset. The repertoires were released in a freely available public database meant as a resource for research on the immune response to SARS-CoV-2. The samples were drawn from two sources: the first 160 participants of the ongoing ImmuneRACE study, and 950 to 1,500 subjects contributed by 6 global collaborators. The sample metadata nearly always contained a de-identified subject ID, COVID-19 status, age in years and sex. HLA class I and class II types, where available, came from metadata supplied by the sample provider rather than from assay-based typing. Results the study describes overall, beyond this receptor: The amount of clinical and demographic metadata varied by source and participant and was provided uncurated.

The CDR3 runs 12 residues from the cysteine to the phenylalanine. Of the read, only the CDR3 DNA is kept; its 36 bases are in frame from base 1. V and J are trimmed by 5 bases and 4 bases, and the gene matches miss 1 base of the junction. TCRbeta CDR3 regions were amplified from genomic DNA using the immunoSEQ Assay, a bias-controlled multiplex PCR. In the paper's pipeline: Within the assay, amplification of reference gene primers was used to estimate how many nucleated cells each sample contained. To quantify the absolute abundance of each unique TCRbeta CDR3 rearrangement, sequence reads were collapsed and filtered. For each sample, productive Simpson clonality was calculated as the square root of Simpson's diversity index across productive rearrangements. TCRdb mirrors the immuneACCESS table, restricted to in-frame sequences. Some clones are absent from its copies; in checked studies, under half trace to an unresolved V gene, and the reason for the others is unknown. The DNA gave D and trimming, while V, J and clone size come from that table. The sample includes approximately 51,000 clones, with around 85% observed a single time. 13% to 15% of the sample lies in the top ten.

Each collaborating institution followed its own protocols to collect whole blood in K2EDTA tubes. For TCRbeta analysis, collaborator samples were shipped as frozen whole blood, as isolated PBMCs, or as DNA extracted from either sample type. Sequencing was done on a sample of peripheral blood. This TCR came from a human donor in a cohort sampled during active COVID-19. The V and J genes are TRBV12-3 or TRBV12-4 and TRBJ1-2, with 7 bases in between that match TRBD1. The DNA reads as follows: TGTGCCAGCAGTGGGGACAGCTATGGCTACACCTTC. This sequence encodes CASSGDSYGYTF.